The present T cell receptor beta chain was sequenced within a study of glioma-infiltrating T cells after dendritic cell vaccination. The table lists this clone with a count of one. Its antigen is not known. Specified time point: after dendritic cell vaccination, including at tumor progression/relapse. The immunoSEQ assay amplified TCRB CDR3 from up to roughly 2 ug DNA. The PCR used 60 V beta and 13 J beta primers. The repertoire was sequenced with immunoSEQ multiplex PCR; TCRdb's copy has only in-frame clones and lacks some. The table includes roughly 85,000 clones, roughly 85% detected once. Study-level results: No direct clonality-survival link was found; a diverse polyclonal response may matter. Complete blood and tumor specimen sets were limited to few patients.

The sequences come from blood, collected after dendritic cell vaccination. The clonotype comes from a human donor with glioblastoma.

The CDR3 DNA reads as TGTGCCAGCAGCAAGATTTTAGGGGTGAACACTGAAGCTTTCTTT. As protein: CASSKILGVNTEAFF. The chain carries TRBV7-9 and TRBJ1-1, with D maybe TRBD1 (5 bases). Germline CDR1 reads SEHNR; CDR2 reads FQNEAQ (reference sequence). Trimming pared 5 bases from V and 0 bases from J, leaving 13 bases between. The CDR3 contains 15 residues.